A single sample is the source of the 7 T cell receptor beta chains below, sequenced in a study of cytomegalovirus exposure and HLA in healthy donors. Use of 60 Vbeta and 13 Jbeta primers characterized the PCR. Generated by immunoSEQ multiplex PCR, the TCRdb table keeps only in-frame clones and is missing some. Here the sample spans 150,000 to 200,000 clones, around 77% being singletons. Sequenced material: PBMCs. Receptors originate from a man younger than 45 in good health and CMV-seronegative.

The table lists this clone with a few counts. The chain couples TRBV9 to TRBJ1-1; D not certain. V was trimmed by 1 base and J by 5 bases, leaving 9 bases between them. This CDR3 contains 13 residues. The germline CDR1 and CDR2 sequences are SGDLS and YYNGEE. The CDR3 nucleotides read TGTGCCAGCAGCGTAACGGGAATGACTGAAGCTTTCTTT. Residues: CASSVTGMTEAFF.

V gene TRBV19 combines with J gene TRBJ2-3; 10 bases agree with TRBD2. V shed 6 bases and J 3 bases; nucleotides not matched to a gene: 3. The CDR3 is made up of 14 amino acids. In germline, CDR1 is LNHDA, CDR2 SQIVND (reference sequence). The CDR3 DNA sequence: TGTGCCAGTAGCCCGGGACTAGCGACAGATACGCAGTATTTT. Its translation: CASSPGLATDTQYF.

CDR3: CASSLALGLNTGELFF. For the CDR3, the DNA is TGTGCCAGCAGCTTAGCACTGGGACTGAACACCGGGGAGCTGTTTTTT. This rearrangement joins TRBV7-2 to TRBJ2-2, with D perhaps matching TRBD2 (6 bases). Germline V gene lookup returns CDR1 SGHTA and CDR2 FQGNSA. The CDR3 sequence is 16 residues long. V was pared by 0 bases and J by 1 base, with 9 bases between.

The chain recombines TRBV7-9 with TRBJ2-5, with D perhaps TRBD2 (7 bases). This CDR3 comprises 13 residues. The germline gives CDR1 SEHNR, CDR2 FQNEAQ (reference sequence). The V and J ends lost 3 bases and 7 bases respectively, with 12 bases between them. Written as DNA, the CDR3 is TGTGCCAGCAGCTTCCAAGGGGGGGTGACCCAGTACTTC. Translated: CASSFQGGVTQYF. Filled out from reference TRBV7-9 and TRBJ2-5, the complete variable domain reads DTGVSQNPRHKITKRGQNVTFRCDPISEHNRLYWYRQTLGQGPEFLTYFQNEAQLEKSRLLSDRFSAERPKGSFSTLEIQRTEQGDSAMYLCASSFQGGVTQYFGPGTRLLVL.

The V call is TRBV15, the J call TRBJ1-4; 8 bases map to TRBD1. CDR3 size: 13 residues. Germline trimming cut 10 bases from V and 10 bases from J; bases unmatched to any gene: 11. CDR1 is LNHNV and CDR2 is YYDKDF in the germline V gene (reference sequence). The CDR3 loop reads CASSSGQGGKLFF. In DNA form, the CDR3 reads TGTGCCAGCAGTTCCGGACAGGGAGGAAAACTGTTTTTT.

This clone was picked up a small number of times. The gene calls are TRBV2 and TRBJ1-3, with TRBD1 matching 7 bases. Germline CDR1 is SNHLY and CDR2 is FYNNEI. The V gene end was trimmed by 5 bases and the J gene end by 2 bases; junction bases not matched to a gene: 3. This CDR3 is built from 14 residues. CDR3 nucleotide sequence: TGTGCCAGCAGTCAACAGGGGACTGGAAACACCATATATTTT. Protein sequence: CASSQQGTGNTIYF.

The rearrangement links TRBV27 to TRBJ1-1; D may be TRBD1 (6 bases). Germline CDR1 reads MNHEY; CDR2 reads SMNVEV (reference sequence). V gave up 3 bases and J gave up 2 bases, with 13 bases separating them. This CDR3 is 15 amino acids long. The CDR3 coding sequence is TGTGCCAGCAGTTTGATCGGACAGAATAACACTGAAGCTTTCTTT. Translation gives CASSLIGQNNTEAFF.